The 32 T cell receptor beta chains given below trace back to one sample, sequenced in a study of T cell changes during pregnancy in multiple sclerosis. TCRdb's copy holds only in-frame clones and misses some; the assay was immunoSEQ multiplex PCR. The sample has tens of thousands of clones; roughly nine tenths are singletons. This material consisted of CD4+ T cells from peripheral blood mononuclear cells, taken after pregnancy. These TCRs come from a female donor in good health, enrolled as a control in a pregnancy study.

The chain couples TRBV23-1 to TRBJ1-2; 7 nucleotides align to TRBD1. TRBV23-1 is an ORF, and what it does is uncertain. Losses at the gene ends were 2 bases for V and 10 bases for J; bases not matched to a gene: 19. The CDR3 totals 17 residues. The CDR3 DNA reads TGCGCCAGCAGTCAACTAGACAGGGCCCCATTTCGTACCGTCTACACCTTC. Amino acids: CASSQLDRAPFRTVYTF.

This chain links TRBV11-2 with TRBJ1-2, with D possibly TRBD1 on 6 matching bases. CDR1 and CDR2 from the germline V gene are SGHAT and FQNNGV. V was shortened by 2 bases and J by 4 bases, with 11 bases between the two germline ends. The CDR3 contains 14 residues. The CDR3 protein is CASSLTRGGYGYTF. In nucleotides, the CDR3 is TGTGCCAGCAGCTTAACGAGGGGGGGCTATGGCTACACCTTC.

V gene TRBV4-1 combines with J gene TRBJ2-5; TRBD2 matches 8 bases. CDR1 is MGHRA, CDR2 YSYEKL, per germline. The J segment lost 1 base and the V segment lost 1 base, leaving 8 bases of the junction unmatched. This CDR3 is built from 17 residues. This CDR3 is CASSQVILAAFQETQYF. In DNA, the CDR3 is TGCGCCAGCAGCCAAGTTATACTAGCGGCCTTCCAAGAGACCCAGTACTTC.

The chain's CDR3 is CASSHSDTQYF. In DNA form, the CDR3 reads TGTGCCAGCAGCCACTCAGATACGCAGTATTTT. The rearrangement uses TRBV14 and TRBJ2-3; D gene uncertain. The length of the CDR3 is 11 residues. Trimming left V 3 bases short and J 4 bases short, with 2 bases between. CDR1 and CDR2 from the germline V gene are SGHDN and FVKESK. The variable domain in full, with the rest retrieved from reference TRBV14 and TRBJ2-3, is EAGVTQFPSHSVIEKGQTVTLRCDPISGHDNLYWYRRVMGKEIKFLLHFVKESKQDESGMPNNRFLAERTGGTYSTLKVQPAELEDSGVYFCASSHSDTQYFGPGTRLTVL.

The V gene is TRBV6-6, the J gene TRBJ2-5; TRBD2 might be the D (6 bases). The CDR3 consists of 15 residues. The V gene's germline CDR1 is MNHNY and CDR2 SVGAGI (reference sequence). Trimming took off 5 bases at V and 1 base at J, with 14 bases between the two ends. The CDR3, as DNA: TGTGCCAGCAGTCCTCCCGGTAGCGGCCAAGAGACCCAGTACTTC. This sequence encodes CASSPPGSGQETQYF.

V and J are TRBV5-1 and TRBJ2-5; D gene unclear. The V end was cut by 0 bases, the J end by 4 bases, with 10 bases between. There are 14 residues in the CDR3. The germline V gene has CDR1 SGHRS and CDR2 YFSETQ. For the CDR3, the DNA is TGCGCCAGCAGCTTGGGGCAGGTGGGAGAGACCCAGTACTTC. Encoded protein: CASSLGQVGETQYF.

This chain links TRBV10-3 with TRBJ1-6; 7 positions agree with TRBD1. Per the germline V gene, CDR1 is ENHRY and CDR2 is SYGVKD. The V segment lost 6 bases and the J segment 8 bases; nucleotides outside the gene matches: 10. The CDR3 loop spans 15 amino acids. The CDR3 sequence: CAIRKQTGSDSPLHF. In nucleotides, the CDR3 is TGTGCCATCAGGAAACAGACAGGGTCAGATTCACCCCTCCACTTT.

The chain has TRBV6-5 and TRBJ1-1, with D unresolved. V was trimmed by 4 bases and J by 0 bases, leaving 9 bases between them. The CDR3 totals 14 residues. Germline V gene data show CDR1 as MNHEY and CDR2 as SVGAGI. The CDR3 sequence: CASSLTRMNTEAFF. CDR3 sequence (DNA): TGTGCCAGCAGTTTAACTAGAATGAACACTGAAGCTTTCTTT.

The chain recombines TRBV6-6 with TRBJ1-1; D gene ambiguous. V gave up 6 bases and J gave up 0 bases, with 8 bases separating them. The CDR3 covers 13 residues. The germline V gene encodes CDR1 MNHNY and CDR2 SVGAGI (reference sequence). CDR3 in DNA: TGTGCCAGCAGGACTCTCATGAACACTGAAGCTTTCTTT. This sequence encodes CASRTLMNTEAFF.

V is TRBV29-1 and J is TRBJ2-3; D not resolved. CDR1 is SQVTM, CDR2 ANQGSEA, per germline. The CDR3 is 13 residues long. The V end lost 1 base, the J end lost 2 bases, and 7 bases lay between the germline ends. The CDR3 region has the DNA TGCAGCGTTGAAGTTAGATTCACAGATACGCAGTATTTT. It translates to CSVEVRFTDTQYF.

This rearrangement joins TRBV5-1 to TRBJ2-1; TRBD1 agrees at 10 bases. The CDR3 totals 16 residues. The V segment lost 4 bases and the J segment 0 bases; nucleotides outside the gene matches: 4. Looked up from germline, CDR1 is SGHRS and CDR2 is YFSETQ. The CDR3 is CASSGTGAPSYNEQFF. The CDR3 DNA is TGCGCCAGCAGCGGGACAGGGGCCCCCTCCTACAATGAGCAGTTCTTC.

The V and J genes are TRBV6-1 and TRBJ2-1, with 7 bases that match TRBD1. Germline V gene lookup returns CDR1 MNHNS and CDR2 SASEGT. The CDR3 is 12 amino acids. V lost 6 bases and J lost 9; bases outside the gene matches: 5. The CDR3 spells CASSQTGVEQFF. CDR3 nucleotides: TGTGCCAGCAGCCAAACAGGGGTTGAGCAGTTCTTC.

V gene TRBV28 combines with J gene TRBJ2-5; TRBD2 aligns across 10 bases. The J segment lost 2 bases and the V segment lost 7 bases, leaving 10 bases of the junction unmatched. Germline-derived CDR1 and CDR2 are MDHEN and SYDVKM. The CDR3 length is 16 residues. CDR3 sequence reads: CASTFPGLAFQETQYF. The CDR3 region has the DNA TGTGCCAGCACTTTTCCGGGACTAGCGTTTCAAGAGACCCAGTACTTC.

In its sample, this clone was seen once. The chain couples TRBV6-5 to TRBJ2-7; 9 bases align to TRBD1. Germline CDR1 MNHEY, CDR2 SVGAGI. Trimming cost V 0 bases and J 5 bases; bases outside gene matches: 8. This CDR3 comprises 16 residues. The chain's CDR3 is CASSYSKTGGVHEQYF. Here the CDR3 DNA reads TGTGCCAGCAGTTACTCGAAAACAGGGGGCGTCCACGAGCAGTACTTC.

The V gene is TRBV6-5, the J gene TRBJ2-7; TRBD2 matches 7 bases. Germline V CDR1 and CDR2: MNHEY, SVGAGI. This CDR3 is 13 amino acids long. Trimming at V came to 6 bases and at J to 9 bases, leaving 11 bases not matched to a gene. The CDR3, as DNA: TGTGCCAGCAGCCAACGGGGGGTACCCCCGCAGTACTTC. It encodes CASSQRGVPPQYF.

This clone was seen once. The chain is built from TRBV30 and TRBJ2-3, with unresolved D. The V end was cut by 2 bases, the J end by 8 bases, with 8 bases between. CDR1 and CDR2 (germline): GTSNPN, SVGIG (reference sequence). The CDR3 extends over 11 amino acids. CDR3 in DNA: TGTGCCTGGAGTCCAGGTCCTACGCAGTATTTT. Amino acids: CAWSPGPTQYF.

V is TRBV7-3 and J is TRBJ1-1; 7 bases agree with TRBD1. The V segment lost 0 bases and the J segment 4 bases; nucleotides outside the gene matches: 11. CDR1 SGHTA and CDR2 FQGTGA come from the germline V gene. CDR3 size: 17 residues. DNA of the CDR3: TGTGCCAGCAGCTTAACGCGACAGGGTTTTGGGGGCACTGAAGCTTTCTTT. Its translation is CASSLTRQGFGGTEAFF.

The J gene is TRBJ2-2, the V gene TRBV27; 9 nucleotides agree with TRBD2. V lost 3 bases to trimming and J lost 1 base; unmatched junction nucleotides: 9. In germline, CDR1 is MNHEY, CDR2 SMNVEV (reference sequence). This CDR3 region has 18 residues. This chain's CDR3 is CASSFHFSGGKNTGELFF. CDR3 sequence (DNA): TGTGCCAGCAGTTTTCACTTTAGCGGGGGAAAGAACACCGGGGAGCTGTTTTTT.

The count of this clone is one. V and J are TRBV5-1 and TRBJ1-5, with 9 bases aligning to TRBD1. This CDR3 comprises 16 residues. V was clipped by 4 bases and J by 4 bases; unmatched bases: 9. Germline V lookup: CDR1 SGHRS, CDR2 YFSETQ. DNA for the CDR3: TGCGCCAGCAGCCCATTACCCGGGACAGGGAATCAGCCCCAGCATTTT. Protein: CASSPLPGTGNQPQHF.

This sequence joins TRBV5-1 and TRBJ2-2, with 10 bases that match TRBD1. CDR1 and CDR2 (germline): SGHRS, YFSETQ. The CDR3 sequence is 17 residues long. V gave up 0 bases and J gave up 5 bases; unmatched junction bases: 7. CDR3 sequence reads: CASSLVTGGARTGELFF. CDR3 bases: TGCGCCAGCAGCTTGGTGACAGGGGGCGCGCGTACCGGGGAGCTGTTTTTT.

This chain links TRBV4-2 with TRBJ2-1; D is unresolved. Germline-derived CDR1 and CDR2 are LGHNA and YNFKEQ. V was cut by 1 base and J by 6 bases, with 10 bases left in between. The CDR3 has 14 residues. This CDR3 reads CASSQASEVNEQFF. For the CDR3, the DNA is TGTGCCAGCAGCCAAGCGTCCGAGGTCAATGAGCAGTTCTTC.

The CDR3 sequence: CASGTDQETQYF. The DNA for the CDR3 is TGTGCCAGCGGGACAGACCAAGAGACCCAGTACTTC. The gene calls are TRBV5-4 and TRBJ2-5, with TRBD1 matching 7 bases. J gave up 0 bases and V 7 bases, and 0 bases lay outside the gene matches. The germline V gene has CDR1 SGHNT and CDR2 YYREEE (reference sequence). CDR3 length: 12 residues.

This chain connects TRBV5-1 to TRBJ2-2; 10 bases align to TRBD1. Germline-derived CDR1 and CDR2 are SGHRS and YFSETQ. The CDR3 is 15 residues long. J gave up 6 bases and V 0 bases, and 2 bases lay outside the gene matches. The CDR3 coding sequence is TGCGCCAGCAGCTTGGACGGACAGGGGGCCGGGGAGCTGTTTTTT. Translating gives CASSLDGQGAGELFF.

This clone was found a few times. The V call is TRBV2, the J call TRBJ1-6; 9 bases match TRBD1. The CDR3 spans 15 residues. Per the germline V gene, CDR1 is SNHLY and CDR2 is FYNNEI. After removal of 5 bases from V and 10 bases from J, the junction contained 9 bases not matched to a gene. CDR3 sequence: CASSLKTGGGSPLHF. In DNA, the CDR3 is TGTGCCAGCAGTCTAAAGACAGGGGGAGGATCACCCCTCCACTTT.

This rearrangement joins TRBV14 to TRBJ2-1; D is perhaps TRBD1 (5 bases). The ends were cut back, 4 bases at V and 6 bases at J, with 19 bases in the middle. This CDR3 is 16 amino acids long. Germline CDR1 reads SGHDN; CDR2 reads FVKESK. CDR3 residues: CASSPLVGRTANEQFF. The CDR3, as DNA: TGTGCCAGCAGCCCCCTGGTGGGGCGAACGGCCAATGAGCAGTTCTTC.

In its sample, this clone was seen once. The chain joins TRBV7-3 to TRBJ2-2; TRBD2 aligns across 9 bases. Trimming cost V 3 bases and J 5 bases; bases outside gene matches: 7. The CDR3 is 16 residues long. The V gene's germline CDR1 is SGHTA and CDR2 FQGTGA. The CDR3, as DNA: TGTGCCAGCAGCTTTAGCGGGAGTAAGGGAACCGGGGAGCTGTTTTTT. As protein: CASSFSGSKGTGELFF.

This chain links TRBV4-1 with TRBJ2-1; 14 bases map to TRBD2. J was trimmed by 12 bases and V by 0 bases; bases with no gene match: 4. CDR1 and CDR2 (germline): MGHRA, YSYEKL. The CDR3 is 15 residues long. The CDR3 sequence is CASSQEGLAGVSQFF. In DNA form, the CDR3 reads TGCGCCAGCAGCCAAGAGGGACTAGCGGGAGTTTCGCAGTTCTTC.

V and J are TRBV4-1 and TRBJ2-7, with a weak D call TRBD1 (5 bases). Trimming took off 4 bases at V and 4 bases at J, with 14 bases between the two ends. The CDR3 is made up of 14 amino acids. CDR1 is MGHRA and CDR2 is YSYEKL in the germline V gene. The DNA for the CDR3 is TGCGCCAGCAGCCGTCTTGGTAGGGGTTACGAGCAGTACTTC. It is translated as CASSRLGRGYEQYF.

This rearrangement joins TRBV25-1 to TRBJ1-2; 7 positions match TRBD1. The germline CDR1 and CDR2 sequences are MGHDK and SYGVNS. CDR3 length: 17 residues. The V segment lost 8 bases and the J segment 1 base; nucleotides outside the gene matches: 16. CDR3 nucleotides: TGTGCCAGCTGGCCCCCGACAGGGCAATCAGTTAACTATGGCTACACCTTC. Translated, it gives CASWPPTGQSVNYGYTF.

This rearrangement joins TRBV14 to TRBJ1-1; D remains ambiguous. With 0 bases removed from V and 6 bases from J, the gap between germline ends came to 11 bases. Germline CDR1 and CDR2: SGHDN and FVKESK. CDR3 length: 14 residues. Here the CDR3 DNA reads TGTGCCAGCAGCCAAGACCCCCCCGGGGCTGAAGCTTTCTTT. Translation: CASSQDPPGAEAFF.

This sequence joins TRBV9 and TRBJ2-4, with D perhaps matching TRBD2 (6 bases). V lost 4 bases and J lost 0, with 11 bases in between. CDR3 length: 15 residues. The germline V gene encodes CDR1 SGDLS and CDR2 YYNGEE. The CDR3 region is CASSHGGRAKNIQYF. The CDR3 DNA follows: TGTGCCAGCAGCCACGGAGGGAGAGCCAAAAACATTCAGTACTTC.

The chain couples TRBV19 to TRBJ1-2; no clear D. There are 13 residues in the CDR3. V was shortened by 6 bases and J by 5 bases, with 13 bases between the two germline ends. CDR1 is LNHDA, CDR2 SQIVND, per germline (reference sequence). CDR3 amino acids: CASRKAGLYGYTF. The CDR3, as DNA: TGTGCCAGTAGAAAGGCAGGCCTGTATGGCTACACCTTC.